The 14 T cell receptor beta chains below were found in one sample sequenced in a study of shared clonotypes between healthy human individuals. CD45RO negativity and positive selection for CCR7 defined naive CD8 cells, a population that excluded terminally differentiated effector memory CD45RA+ cells. Generated by immunoSEQ multiplex PCR, the TCRdb table keeps only in-frame clones and is missing some. This sample has 1.5 million to 2.5 million clones, with about 95% found just once. The specimen was naive CD8+ T cells sorted from blood. These receptors came from a young man in good health.

The chain combines TRBV5-8 with TRBJ1-2, with 8 bases identical to TRBD1. The trim removed 4 bases at V and 2 bases at J, leaving 10 bases unmatched. Germline loops: CDR1 SGHTS, CDR2 YDEGEE. The CDR3 runs to 16 residues. In DNA form, the CDR3 reads TGTGCCAGCAGCGATGAATCCCGGACAGGGAACTATGGCTACACCTTC. Amino acids: CASSDESRTGNYGYTF.

The chain is built from TRBV11-3 and TRBJ2-1; D call uncertain. The CDR3 contains 14 residues. Germline CDR1 reads SGHNT; CDR2 reads YENEEA. V was shortened by 5 bases and J by 7 bases, with 15 bases between the two germline ends. CDR3 amino acids: CASSEDASNNEQFF. The CDR3 DNA follows: TGTGCCAGCAGCGAGGACGCCAGTAATAATGAGCAGTTCTTC.

V gene TRBV9 combines with J gene TRBJ1-1; D is unresolved. V lost 6 bases and J lost 8, with 17 bases in between. This CDR3 is built from 13 residues. Germline V CDR1 and CDR2: SGDLS, YYNGEE. This CDR3 reads CASKAPGPEEAFF. In nucleotides, the CDR3 is TGTGCCAGCAAAGCACCCGGACCGGAGGAAGCTTTCTTT. Based on the CDR3 plus reference TRBV9 and TRBJ1-1, the full variable domain is DSGVTQTPKHLITATGQRVTLRCSPRSGDLSVYWYQQSLDQGLQFLIQYYNGEERAKGNILERFSAQQFPDLHSELNLSSLELGDSALYFCASKAPGPEEAFFGQGTRLTVV.

The chain has TRBV28 and TRBJ2-3; D is unclear. The CDR3 runs to 14 residues. CDR1 MDHEN and CDR2 SYDVKM come from the germline V gene. V lost 3 bases and J lost 3, with 10 bases in between. The CDR3 DNA follows: TGTGCCAGCAGTTTCAGACTGAAGACAGATACGCAGTATTTT. Residues: CASSFRLKTDTQYF.

The V gene is TRBV27, the J gene TRBJ2-7; possible D gene TRBD1, 6 bases. This CDR3 is built from 14 residues. The V end lost 6 bases, the J end lost 0 bases, and 12 bases lay between the germline ends. CDR1 MNHEY and CDR2 SMNVEV come from the germline V gene (reference sequence). The CDR3 DNA sequence: TGTGCCAGCAGCAACAGGGTAACCTCCTACGAGCAGTACTTC. It translates to CASSNRVTSYEQYF.

The V call is TRBV13, the J call TRBJ2-5, with D tentatively TRBD1 (8 bases). Germline CDR1 PRHDT, CDR2 FYEKMQ (reference sequence). The V end lost 5 bases, the J end lost 2 bases, and 18 bases lay between the germline ends. CDR3 length equals 16 residues. CDR3 DNA: TGTGCCAGCAGCCTCGGACAGGGAGGGAGTCAAGAGACCCAGTACTTC. Translating gives CASSLGQGGSQETQYF.

The sample holds one count of this clone. The V call is TRBV9, the J call TRBJ2-7, with 12 bases aligning to TRBD2. V was clipped by 4 bases and J by 5 bases; unmatched bases: 4. The CDR3 spans 14 residues. Germline V gene lookup returns CDR1 SGDLS and CDR2 YYNGEE. CDR3 region: CASSPSGGAHEQYF. In DNA, the CDR3 is TGTGCCAGCAGCCCTAGCGGGGGGGCCCACGAGCAGTACTTC.

This clone has just one count. The chain uses TRBV4-3 and TRBJ2-1, with TRBD2 matching 7 bases. The germline CDR1 and CDR2 sequences are LGHNA and YSLEER. V shed 3 bases, J shed 0 bases, and the junction held 11 bases outside the gene matches. This CDR3 comprises 18 residues. The chain's CDR3 is CASSQGLTKSDSYNEQFF. The CDR3 bases are TGCGCCAGCAGCCAGGGACTAACTAAAAGTGACTCCTACAATGAGCAGTTCTTC.

The chain links TRBV5-4 to TRBJ1-4; 7 bases are shared with TRBD1. The CDR3 contains 14 residues. Germline values: CDR1 SGHNT, CDR2 YYREEE (reference sequence). V lost 5 bases, J lost 5 bases, and 6 bases stayed unmatched. CDR3: CASREAGGNEKLFF. CDR3 DNA sequence: TGTGCCAGCAGAGAGGCAGGGGGGAATGAAAAACTGTTTTTT. The full variable domain, in which reference TRBV5-4 and TRBJ1-4 provide the parts outside the CDR3, is ETGVTQSPTHLIKTRGQQVTLRCSSQSGHNTVSWYQQALGQGPQFIFQYYREEENGRGNFPPRFSGLQFPNYSSELNVNALELDDSALYLCASREAGGNEKLFFGSGTQLSVL.

This rearrangement joins TRBV7-8 to TRBJ2-7; D might be TRBD2 (6 bases). The length of the CDR3 is 13 residues. CDR1 SGHVS and CDR2 FQNEAQ come from the germline V gene. Trimming removed 3 bases at V and 3 bases at J, with 9 bases between. As DNA, the CDR3 is TGTGCCAGCAGCTTCGGGGGTAACTACGAGCAGTACTTC. Protein product: CASSFGGNYEQYF.

The chain uses TRBV2 and TRBJ1-2, with D maybe TRBD1 (5 bases). Trimming left V 0 bases short and J 8 bases short, with 19 bases between. The CDR3 length is 16 residues. Germline V gene data show CDR1 as SNHLY and CDR2 as FYNNEI. The CDR3 nucleotides read TGTGCCAGCAGTGAAGCTAGCGGGGGTCAGGGAATCGGCTACACCTTC. Residues: CASSEASGGQGIGYTF.

The gene calls are TRBV27 and TRBJ2-2, with a tentative D call TRBD2 (6 bases). Deletions cut 6 bases from V and 4 bases from J, with 15 bases between. Germline values: CDR1 MNHEY, CDR2 SMNVEV (reference sequence). This CDR3 is built from 15 residues. CDR3 DNA sequence: TGTGCCAGCAGAGACCTCGGGAGTGGCACCGGGGAGCTGTTTTTT. This gives the protein CASRDLGSGTGELFF.

This clone was observed a single time. A single base is all that separates this from a far larger clone, so a read error is likely. The chain links TRBV6-6 to TRBJ2-7, with D tentatively TRBD2 (5 bases). The germline gives CDR1 MNHNY, CDR2 SVGAGI (reference sequence). This CDR3 contains 16 residues. Written as DNA, the CDR3 is TGTGCCAGCAGTTACTCGGAGGAAACCCTCATTTACGGGCAGTACTTC. Translating gives CASSYSEETLIYGQYF.

V and J are TRBV19 and TRBJ2-7; the D call may be TRBD1 or TRBD2 (5 bases each). There are 14 residues in the CDR3. Trimming pared 6 bases from V and 2 bases from J, leaving 14 bases between. The germline V gene has CDR1 LNHDA and CDR2 SQIVND (reference sequence). As DNA, the CDR3 is TGTGCCAGTAGCCCCGGGACGGAGACCTACGAGCAGTACTTC. Its protein is CASSPGTETYEQYF.